Shown below are 2 T cell receptor beta chains from a single sample sequenced in a study of regulatory T cells in long-lasting Graves disease (dated by TCRdb to 2020 to 2023). Receptor libraries were prepared by multiplex PCR. Sequencing was carried out with an Illumina HiSeq 4000. TCR beta libraries were built with iRepertoire HTBI primers and Arm-PCR amplification of CDR3 regions. The public reads were quality trimmed at Q25 with fastp and then assembled into clones with MiXCR by TCRdb, keeping productive beta chains. Rows with one shared CDR3 protein collapse into an entry with the most common genes and DNA. The sample yields approximately 440,000 distinct CDR3 sequences; around 24% were counted once. The ten largest clones take up roughly a quarter of the sample. The time point label, as the study defines it: persistent/refractory GD, antithyroid drugs over 5 years with positive TRAb. For both TCR sequencing and RNA sequencing, RNA was extracted from PBMCs using TRIzol.

Sequencing used peripheral blood mononuclear cells (PBMCs), obtained when the disease was refractory, from a patient treated with antithyroid drugs. These receptors originate from a female donor with Graves disease.

The J gene is TRBJ2-7, the V gene TRBV7-9; 9 bases are a match to TRBD1. The CDR3 totals 16 residues. Germline V gene data show CDR1 as SEHNR and CDR2 as FQNEAQ (reference sequence). V lost 2 bases and J lost 1; bases outside the gene matches: 6. CDR3 residues: CASSLWTGTGSYEQYF. CDR3 sequence (DNA): TGTGCCAGCAGCTTATGGACCGGGACAGGGTCCTACGAGCAGTACTTC.

This sequence joins TRBV6-5 and TRBJ1-1, with TRBD1 matching 10 bases. CDR3 size: 15 residues. The trim removed 2 bases at V and 5 bases at J, leaving 5 bases unmatched. Germline values: CDR1 MNHEY, CDR2 SVGAGI. This CDR3 reads CASSYGTGAGTEAFF. CDR3 DNA sequence: TGTGCCAGCAGTTACGGGACAGGGGCAGGAACTGAAGCTTTCTTT.